This T cell receptor (beta chain) was obtained from a study of OX40 agonist ivuxolimab in advanced cancers. Study details: The mean age was around 56 years, ranging from 23 to 79, with less than 90% of participants male.

The V gene's germline CDR1 is LNHNV and CDR2 YYDKDF (reference sequence). This CDR3 has 17 amino acids. The V gene lost 0 bases and the J gene lost 4 bases, with 15 bases spanning the gap. Assay: immunoSEQ multiplex PCR; the TCRdb copy retains only in-frame clones and omits some. The sample has about 26,000 clones; roughly 90% are singletons. General study points: Expansion of clones was among the lowest in partial responders at 0.1-3.0 mg/kg. The mean number of expanded clones was higher in CD8+ T cells than in CD4+.

As for this clone: As yet, its antigen is unknown.

The chain is built from TRBV15 and TRBJ2-2; D remains unclear. Specimen: CD4+ or CD8+ T cells sorted from blood, collected in a trial of the OX40 agonist ivuxolimab. This TCR came from an adult with an advanced solid tumor such as melanoma, head and neck, liver or kidney cancer. Written as DNA, the CDR3 is TGTGCCACCAGCAGAGATCATTGGCAGTCAGGCACCGGGGAGCTGTTTTTT. Its protein product is CATSRDHWQSGTGELFF.